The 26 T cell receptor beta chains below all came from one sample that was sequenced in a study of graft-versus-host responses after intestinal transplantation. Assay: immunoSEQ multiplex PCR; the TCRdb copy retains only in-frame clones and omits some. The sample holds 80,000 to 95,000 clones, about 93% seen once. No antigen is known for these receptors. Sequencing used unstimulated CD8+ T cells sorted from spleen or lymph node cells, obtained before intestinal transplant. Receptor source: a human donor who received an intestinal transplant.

CDR3 residues: CASSPEGELFF. The CDR3 DNA reads TGTGCCAGTAGTCCAGAAGGGGAGCTGTTTTTT. The chain uses TRBV19 and TRBJ2-2; D gene ambiguous. Trimming shortened V by 5 bases and J by 8 bases, and 6 bases separated the two germline ends. This CDR3 comprises 11 residues. CDR1 LNHDA and CDR2 SQIVND come from the germline V gene (reference sequence).

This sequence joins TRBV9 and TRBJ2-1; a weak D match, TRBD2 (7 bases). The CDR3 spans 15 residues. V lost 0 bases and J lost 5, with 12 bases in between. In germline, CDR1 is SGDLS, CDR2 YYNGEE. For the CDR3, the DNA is TGTGCCAGCAGCGTAGGAGGGGGGGCCGACAATGAGCAGTTCTTC. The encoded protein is CASSVGGGADNEQFF. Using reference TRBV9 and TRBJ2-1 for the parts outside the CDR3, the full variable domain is DSGVTQTPKHLITATGQRVTLRCSPRSGDLSVYWYQQSLDQGLQFLIQYYNGEERAKGNILERFSAQQFPDLHSELNLSSLELGDSALYFCASSVGGGADNEQFFGPGTRLTVL.

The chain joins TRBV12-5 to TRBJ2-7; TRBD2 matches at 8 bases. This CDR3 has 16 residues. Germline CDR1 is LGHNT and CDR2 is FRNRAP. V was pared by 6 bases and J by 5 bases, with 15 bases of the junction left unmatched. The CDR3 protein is CASGQWPRTSSHEQYF. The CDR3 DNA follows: TGTGCTAGTGGACAATGGCCAAGGACTAGCAGCCACGAGCAGTACTTC.

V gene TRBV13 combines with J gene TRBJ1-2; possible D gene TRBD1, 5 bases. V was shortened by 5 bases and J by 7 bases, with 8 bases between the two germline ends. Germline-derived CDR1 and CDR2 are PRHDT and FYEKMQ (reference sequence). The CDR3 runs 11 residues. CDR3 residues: CASSRGSGYTF. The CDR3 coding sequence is TGTGCCAGCAGCAGGGGCAGTGGCTACACCTTC.

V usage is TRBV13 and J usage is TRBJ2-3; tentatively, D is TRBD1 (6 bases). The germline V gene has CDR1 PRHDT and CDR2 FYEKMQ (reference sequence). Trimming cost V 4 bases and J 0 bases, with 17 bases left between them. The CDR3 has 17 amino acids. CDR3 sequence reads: CASSWLEQGPSTDTQYF. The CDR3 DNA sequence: TGTGCCAGCAGCTGGCTGGAACAGGGACCGAGCACAGATACGCAGTATTTT.

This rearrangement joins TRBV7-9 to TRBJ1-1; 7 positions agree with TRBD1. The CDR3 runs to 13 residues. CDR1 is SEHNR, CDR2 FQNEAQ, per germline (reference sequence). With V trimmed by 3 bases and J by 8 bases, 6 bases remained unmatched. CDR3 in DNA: TGTGCCAGCAGCTTTTACAGGGGCCCCGAAGCTTTCTTT. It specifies CASSFYRGPEAFF.

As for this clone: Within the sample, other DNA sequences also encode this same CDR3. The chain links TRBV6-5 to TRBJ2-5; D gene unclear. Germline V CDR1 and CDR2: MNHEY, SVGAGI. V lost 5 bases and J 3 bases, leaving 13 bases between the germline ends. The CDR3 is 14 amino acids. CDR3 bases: TGTGCCAGCAGTCCCCCCGACGCCGAAGAGACCCAGTACTTC. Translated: CASSPPDAEETQYF.

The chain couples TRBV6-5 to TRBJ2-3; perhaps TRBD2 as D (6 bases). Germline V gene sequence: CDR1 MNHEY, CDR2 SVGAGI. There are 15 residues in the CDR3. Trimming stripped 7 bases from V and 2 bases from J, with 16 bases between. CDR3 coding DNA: TGTGCCAGCACCTCGGAAGCGGGCTTCACAGATACGCAGTATTTT. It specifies CASTSEAGFTDTQYF.

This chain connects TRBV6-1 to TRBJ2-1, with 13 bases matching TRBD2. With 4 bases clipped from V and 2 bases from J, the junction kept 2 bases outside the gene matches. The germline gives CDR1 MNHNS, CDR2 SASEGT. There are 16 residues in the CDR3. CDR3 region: CASSGTSGSPYNEQFF. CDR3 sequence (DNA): TGTGCCAGCAGTGGGACTAGCGGGAGCCCCTACAATGAGCAGTTCTTC.

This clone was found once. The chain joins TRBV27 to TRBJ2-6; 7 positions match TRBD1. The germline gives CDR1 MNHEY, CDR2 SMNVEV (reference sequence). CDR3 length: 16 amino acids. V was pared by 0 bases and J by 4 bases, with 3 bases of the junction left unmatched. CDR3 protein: CASSLSTGTGANVLTF. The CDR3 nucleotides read TGTGCCAGCAGTTTATCGACAGGGACAGGGGCCAACGTCCTGACTTTC. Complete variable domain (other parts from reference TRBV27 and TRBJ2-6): EAQVTQNPRYLITVTGKKLTVTCSQNMNHEYMSWYRQDPGLGLRQIYYSMNVEVTDKGDVPEGYKVSRKEKRNFPLILESPSPNQTSLYFCASSLSTGTGANVLTFGAGSRLTVL.

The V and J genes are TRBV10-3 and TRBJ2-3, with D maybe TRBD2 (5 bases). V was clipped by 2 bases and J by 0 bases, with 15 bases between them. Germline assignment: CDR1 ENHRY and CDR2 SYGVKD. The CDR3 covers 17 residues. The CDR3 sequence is CAISEQDSTWSTDTQYF. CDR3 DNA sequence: TGTGCCATCAGTGAGCAGGACTCCACTTGGAGCACAGATACGCAGTATTTT.

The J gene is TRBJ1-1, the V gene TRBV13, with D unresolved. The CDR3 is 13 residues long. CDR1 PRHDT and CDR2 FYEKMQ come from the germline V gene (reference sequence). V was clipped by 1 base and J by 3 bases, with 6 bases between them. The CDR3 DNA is TGTGCCAGCAGCTTAGAGGATGACACTGAAGCTTTCTTT. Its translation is CASSLEDDTEAFF.

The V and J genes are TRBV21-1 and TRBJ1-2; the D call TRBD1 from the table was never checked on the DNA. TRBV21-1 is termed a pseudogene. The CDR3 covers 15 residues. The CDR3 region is CASSPLDRADYGYTF. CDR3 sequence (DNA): TGTGCCAGCAGCCCCCTTGACAGGGCGGACTATGGCTACACCTTC.

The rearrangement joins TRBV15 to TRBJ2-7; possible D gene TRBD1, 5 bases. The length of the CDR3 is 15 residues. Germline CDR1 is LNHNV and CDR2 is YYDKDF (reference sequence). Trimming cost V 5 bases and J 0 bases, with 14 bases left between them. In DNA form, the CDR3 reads TGTGCCACCAGCGCCGAGCGACAGCTCTCCTACGAGCAGTACTTC. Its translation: CATSAERQLSYEQYF.

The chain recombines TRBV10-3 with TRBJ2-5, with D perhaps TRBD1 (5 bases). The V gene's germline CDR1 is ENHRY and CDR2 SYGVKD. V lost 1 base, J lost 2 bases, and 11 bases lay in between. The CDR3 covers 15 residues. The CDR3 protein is CAISEFRTQQETQYF. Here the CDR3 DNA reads TGTGCCATCAGTGAGTTCCGGACACAACAAGAGACCCAGTACTTC.

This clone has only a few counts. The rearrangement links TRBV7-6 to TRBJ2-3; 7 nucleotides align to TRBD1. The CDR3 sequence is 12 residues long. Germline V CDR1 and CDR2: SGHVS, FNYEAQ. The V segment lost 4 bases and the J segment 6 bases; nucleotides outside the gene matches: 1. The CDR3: CASSYRGDTQYF. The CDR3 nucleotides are TGTGCCAGCAGCTACAGGGGCGATACGCAGTATTTT.

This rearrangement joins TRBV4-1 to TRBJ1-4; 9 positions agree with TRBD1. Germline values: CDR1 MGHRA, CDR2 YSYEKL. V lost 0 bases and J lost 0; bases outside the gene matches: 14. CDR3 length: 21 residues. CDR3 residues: CASSQDPTGQGYLATNEKLFF. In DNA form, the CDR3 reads TGCGCCAGCAGCCAAGATCCGACAGGACAGGGGTACCTTGCAACTAATGAAAAACTGTTTTTT.

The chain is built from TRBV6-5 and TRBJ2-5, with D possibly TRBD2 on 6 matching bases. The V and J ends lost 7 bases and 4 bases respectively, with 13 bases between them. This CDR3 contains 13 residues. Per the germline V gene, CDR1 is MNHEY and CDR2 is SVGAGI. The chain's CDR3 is CASKGGGIETQYF. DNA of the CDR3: TGTGCCAGCAAGGGAGGCGGGATAGAGACCCAGTACTTC.

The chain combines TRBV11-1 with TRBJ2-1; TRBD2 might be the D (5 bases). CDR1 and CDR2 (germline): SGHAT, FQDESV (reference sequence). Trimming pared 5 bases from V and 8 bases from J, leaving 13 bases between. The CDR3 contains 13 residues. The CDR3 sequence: CASSPTGGYEQFF. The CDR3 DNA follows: TGTGCCAGCAGCCCCACCGGAGGCTATGAGCAGTTCTTC.

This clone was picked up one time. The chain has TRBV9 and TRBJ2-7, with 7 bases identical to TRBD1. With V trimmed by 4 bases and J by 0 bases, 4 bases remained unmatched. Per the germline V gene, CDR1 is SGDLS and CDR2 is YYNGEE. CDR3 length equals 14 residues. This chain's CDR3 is CASSSGQSSYEQYF. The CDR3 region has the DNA TGTGCCAGCAGCTCGGGACAGAGCTCCTACGAGCAGTACTTC.

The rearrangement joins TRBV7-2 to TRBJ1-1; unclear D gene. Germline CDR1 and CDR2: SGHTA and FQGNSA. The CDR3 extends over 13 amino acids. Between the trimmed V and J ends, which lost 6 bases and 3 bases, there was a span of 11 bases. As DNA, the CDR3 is TGTGCCAGCAGGGATAACAGCGACACTGAAGCTTTCTTT. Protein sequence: CASRDNSDTEAFF.

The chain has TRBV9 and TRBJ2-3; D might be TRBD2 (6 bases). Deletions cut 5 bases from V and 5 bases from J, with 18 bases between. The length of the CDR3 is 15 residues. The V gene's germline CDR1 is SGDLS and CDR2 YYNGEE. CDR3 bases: TGTGCCAGCAGTAGGTGGGAGGTTGAAGAAGATACGCAGTATTTT. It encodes CASSRWEVEEDTQYF. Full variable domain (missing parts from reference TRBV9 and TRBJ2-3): DSGVTQTPKHLITATGQRVTLRCSPRSGDLSVYWYQQSLDQGLQFLIQYYNGEERAKGNILERFSAQQFPDLHSELNLSSLELGDSALYFCASSRWEVEEDTQYFGPGTRLTVL.

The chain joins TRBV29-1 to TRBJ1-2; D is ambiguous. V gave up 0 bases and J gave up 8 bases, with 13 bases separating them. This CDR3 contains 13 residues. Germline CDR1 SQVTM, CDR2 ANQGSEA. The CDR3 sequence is CSVEDKRDRGYTF. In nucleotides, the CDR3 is TGCAGCGTTGAAGATAAGAGGGATCGCGGCTACACCTTC.

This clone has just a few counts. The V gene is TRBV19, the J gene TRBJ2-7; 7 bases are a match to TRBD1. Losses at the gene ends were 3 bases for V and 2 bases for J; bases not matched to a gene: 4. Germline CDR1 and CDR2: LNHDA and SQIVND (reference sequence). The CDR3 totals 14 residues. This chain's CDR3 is CASSMTGTAYEQYF. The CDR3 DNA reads TGTGCCAGTAGTATGACCGGGACAGCCTACGAGCAGTACTTC.

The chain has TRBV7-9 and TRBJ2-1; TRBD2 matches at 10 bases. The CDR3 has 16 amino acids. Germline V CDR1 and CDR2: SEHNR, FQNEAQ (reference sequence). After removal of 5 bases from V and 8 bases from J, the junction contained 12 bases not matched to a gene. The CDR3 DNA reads TGTGCCAGCAGCCCCGGGGGGAGCGGGAGGGTCCATGAGCAGTTCTTC. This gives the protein CASSPGGSGRVHEQFF.

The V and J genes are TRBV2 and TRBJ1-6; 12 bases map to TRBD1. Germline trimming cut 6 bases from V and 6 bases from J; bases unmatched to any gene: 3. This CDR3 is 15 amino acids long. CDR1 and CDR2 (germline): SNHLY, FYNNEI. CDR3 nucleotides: TGTGCCAGCAGGGGACAGGGGGCTCGTAATTCACCCCTCCACTTT. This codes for CASRGQGARNSPLHF.